These 12 T cell receptor beta chains were sequenced from one sample in a study of cytomegalovirus exposure and HLA in healthy donors. The primer mix had 60 Vbeta and 13 Jbeta primers. TCRdb's table, derived via immunoSEQ multiplex PCR, lists solely in-frame clones and lacks some. This table has roughly 100,000 clones, about four fifths appearing once. Specimen: PBMCs. The receptors here all came from a woman aged 40 to 50 in good health and CMV-seronegative.

This clone occurred a few times. The rearrangement uses TRBV14 and TRBJ2-5; TRBD1 might be the D (5 bases). Trimming cost V 1 base and J 5 bases, with 11 bases left between them. From germline, CDR1 is SGHDN and CDR2 FVKESK. The CDR3 covers 14 residues. The CDR3 loop reads CASSQGSAGETQYF. CDR3 nucleotide sequence: TGTGCCAGCAGCCAAGGATCGGCAGGGGAGACCCAGTACTTC. Supplemented by reference TRBV14 and TRBJ2-5, the full variable domain reads EAGVTQFPSHSVIEKGQTVTLRCDPISGHDNLYWYRRVMGKEIKFLLHFVKESKQDESGMPNNRFLAERTGGTYSTLKVQPAELEDSGVYFCASSQGSAGETQYFGPGTRLLVL.

This chain links TRBV7-2 with TRBJ1-5; D is unresolved. Trimming took 1 base from V and 4 from J, leaving 11 bases between them. Germline V gene data show CDR1 as SGHTA and CDR2 as FQGNSA. The CDR3 is 15 amino acids. The CDR3 DNA follows: TGTGCCAGCAGCTTAGACGGTAAATATAATCAGCCCCAGCATTTT. As protein: CASSLDGKYNQPQHF.

The chain joins TRBV4-2 to TRBJ1-2, with TRBD1 as a possible D gene (5 bases). CDR3 length: 14 residues. Per the germline V gene, CDR1 is LGHNA and CDR2 is YNFKEQ. The V and J ends lost 4 bases and 8 bases respectively, with 17 bases between them. Here the CDR3 reads CASSPQADLGGYTF. In nucleotides, the CDR3 is TGTGCCAGCAGCCCACAGGCCGACCTGGGAGGCTACACCTTC.

The gene calls are TRBV2 and TRBJ2-5; the D gene is possibly TRBD1 (5 bases). The germline V and J ends were trimmed by 5 bases and 5 bases, with 15 bases remaining between them. Germline CDR1 SNHLY, CDR2 FYNNEI. This CDR3 is 14 amino acids long. The CDR3 loop reads CASSTVGPRETQYF. As DNA, the CDR3 is TGTGCCAGCAGTACGGTGGGGCCCCGGGAGACCCAGTACTTC.

The chain is built from TRBV19 and TRBJ2-5; a possible D gene is TRBD1 (5 bases). The CDR3 length is 15 residues. V was clipped by 3 bases and J by 1 base, with 12 bases between them. Looked up from germline, CDR1 is LNHDA and CDR2 is SQIVND (reference sequence). This CDR3 reads CASSIWYRSQETQYF. The CDR3 nucleotides read TGTGCCAGTAGTATCTGGTACAGGAGCCAAGAGACCCAGTACTTC.

J is TRBJ2-1 and V is TRBV19, with 9 bases fitting TRBD2. Trimming took 7 bases from V and 6 from J; bases not matched to a gene: 7. The CDR3 is 14 amino acids. Per the germline V gene, CDR1 is LNHDA and CDR2 is SQIVND (reference sequence). The CDR3 loop reads CASKLREGLNEQFF. DNA of the CDR3: TGTGCCAGTAAGTTGCGGGAGGGCCTCAATGAGCAGTTCTTC.

The chain links TRBV5-8 to TRBJ2-5, with 11 nucleotides matching TRBD1. The ends lost 5 bases at V and 1 base at J; junction bases unmatched: 4. This CDR3 contains 15 residues. Per the germline V gene, CDR1 is SGHTS and CDR2 is YDEGEE. CDR3 region: CASRPGTGGQETQYF. The CDR3 coding sequence is TGTGCCAGCAGGCCCGGGACAGGGGGCCAAGAGACCCAGTACTTC.

The rearrangement links TRBV6-5 to TRBJ1-5; tentative D call: TRBD1 (6 bases). In germline, CDR1 is MNHEY, CDR2 SVGAGI. This CDR3 contains 13 residues. V lost 9 bases and J lost 6, with 15 bases in between. The CDR3 bases are TGTGCCAGTCTCGGGACACTAGGTCAGCCCCAGCATTTT. It yields the protein CASLGTLGQPQHF.

This sequence joins TRBV5-4 and TRBJ2-2, with TRBD2 as a possible D gene (6 bases). V was cut by 4 bases and J by 0 bases, with 13 bases left in between. The CDR3 is 16 amino acids. Germline CDR1 and CDR2: SGHNT and YYREEE (reference sequence). The CDR3 DNA reads as TGTGCCAGCAGCACTGTGGAGGGAGCGAACACCGGGGAGCTGTTTTTT. Protein: CASSTVEGANTGELFF.

This rearrangement joins TRBV28 to TRBJ2-4, with a possible D match to TRBD1 (5 bases). The germline V gene has CDR1 MDHEN and CDR2 SYDVKM. Trimming took 1 base from V and 7 from J, leaving 8 bases between them. This CDR3 has 13 residues. CDR3 loop: CASSLSGSNIQYF. DNA of the CDR3: TGTGCCAGCAGTTTATCAGGGTCTAACATTCAGTACTTC. The full variable domain, in which reference TRBV28 and TRBJ2-4 provide the parts outside the CDR3, is DVKVTQSSRYLVKRTGEKVFLECVQDMDHENMFWYRQDPGLGLRLIYFSYDVKMKEKGDIPEGYSVSREKKERFSLILESASTNQTSMYLCASSLSGSNIQYFGAGTRLSVL.

The DNA of the CDR3 is TGTGCCTGGAGTGTCAGCGCCTACGAGCAGTACTTC. Translating it yields CAWSVSAYEQYF. The chain employs TRBV30 and TRBJ2-7; D is unresolved. Germline V CDR1 and CDR2: GTSNPN, SVGIG (reference sequence). Trimming removed 0 bases from V and 2 bases from J, with 5 bases in between. The CDR3 consists of 12 residues. The variable domain in full, completed from reference TRBV30 and TRBJ2-7, reads SQTIHQWPATLVQPVGSPLSLECTVEGTSNPNLYWYRQAAGRGLQLLFYSVGIGQISSEVPQNLSASRPQDRQFILSSKKLLLSDSGFYLCAWSVSAYEQYFGPGTRLTVT.

V usage is TRBV9 and J usage is TRBJ2-7, with TRBD1 matching over 7 bases. Trimming at V came to 3 bases and at J to 2 bases, leaving 5 bases not matched to a gene. This CDR3 contains 14 residues. Germline CDR1 is SGDLS and CDR2 is YYNGEE. CDR3 sequence (DNA): TGTGCCAGCAGCGCTGGGACAGAAACCTACGAGCAGTACTTC. This encodes CASSAGTETYEQYF.